A single sample is the source of the 17 T cell receptor beta chains below, sequenced in a study of shared clonotypes between healthy human individuals. The data were produced by immunoSEQ multiplex PCR, yet TCRdb's version contains in-frame clones alone and is incomplete. Altogether about 2 million clones are present, 85% to 95% being singletons, with the ten largest covering 0.1% to 0.15%. The source material was naive CD4+ T cells sorted from blood. As for subset: CD45RA+ positively selected. The receptors derive from a man between 18 and 35 years old in good health.

This chain connects TRBV7-2 to TRBJ2-5, with a possible D match to TRBD2 (6 bases). CDR3 size: 15 residues. Germline V gives CDR1 SGHTA, CDR2 FQGNSA. The germline V and J ends were trimmed by 1 base and 5 bases, with 14 bases remaining between them. CDR3 bases: TGTGCCAGCAGCTTAGGTGGAGGGAGTAGGGAGACCCAGTACTTC. It yields the protein CASSLGGGSRETQYF.

The chain is built from TRBV5-1 and TRBJ1-2; TRBD1 matches 8 bases. V lost 4 bases and J lost 5; bases outside the gene matches: 10. CDR1 and CDR2 from the germline V gene are SGHRS and YFSETQ. The CDR3 length is 15 residues. CDR3 nucleotide sequence: TGCGCCAGCAGCGTCGAGACAGGGGCCTTGTATGGCTACACCTTC. It translates to CASSVETGALYGYTF.

The V and J genes are TRBV7-2 and TRBJ2-3, with D uncertain. The CDR3 runs to 15 residues. Trimming pared 1 base from V and 2 bases from J, leaving 10 bases between. CDR1 and CDR2 from the germline V gene are SGHTA and FQGNSA. The CDR3 loop reads CASSLVSSYTDTQYF. CDR3 in DNA: TGTGCCAGCAGCTTAGTTAGCAGCTACACAGATACGCAGTATTTT.

The chain uses TRBV10-1 and TRBJ2-2; D remains unclear. There are 15 residues in the CDR3. Trimming shortened V by 2 bases and J by 5 bases, and 12 bases separated the two germline ends. Germline CDR1 and CDR2: WNHNN and SYGVQD (reference sequence). Written as DNA, the CDR3 is TGCGCCAGCAGTGAGAAGCTAGTGGGAACCGGGGAGCTGTTTTTT. Translation gives CASSEKLVGTGELFF.

The rearrangement links TRBV7-9 to TRBJ1-1; D perhaps matches TRBD1 (5 bases). The length of the CDR3 is 14 residues. The germline V gene has CDR1 SEHNR and CDR2 FQNEAQ (reference sequence). The germline V and J ends were trimmed by 5 bases and 4 bases, with 14 bases remaining between them. CDR3 amino acids: CASSEQGVGTEAFF. The CDR3 DNA is TGTGCCAGCAGCGAGCAGGGAGTGGGCACTGAAGCTTTCTTT.

This chain links TRBV5-1 with TRBJ1-4, with 7 positions matching TRBD1. The CDR3 spans 14 residues. The J segment lost 5 bases and the V segment lost 2 bases, leaving 3 bases of the junction unmatched. Germline V CDR1 and CDR2: SGHRS, YFSETQ. The CDR3 here is CASSFRGQNEKLFF. The CDR3 DNA sequence: TGCGCCAGCAGCTTCCGGGGACAGAATGAAAAACTGTTTTTT.

The J gene is TRBJ1-2, the V gene TRBV7-9; maybe TRBD1 (6 bases). The CDR3 is 15 amino acids. In germline, CDR1 is SEHNR, CDR2 FQNEAQ (reference sequence). Trimming shortened V by 5 bases and J by 5 bases, and 18 bases separated the two germline ends. Written as DNA, the CDR3 is TGTGCCAGCAGCCTAAACAGGGAGACCCCTTATGGCTACACCTTC. Amino acids: CASSLNRETPYGYTF.

J is TRBJ1-6 and V is TRBV19; no firm D call. Per germline, CDR1 LNHDA and CDR2 SQIVND (reference sequence). Trimming cost V 5 bases and J 0 bases, with 11 bases left between them. The length of the CDR3 is 16 residues. CDR3 sequence (DNA): TGTGCCAGTAGTCGCGGAGGGAGCTCCTATAATTCACCCCTCCACTTT. This sequence encodes CASSRGGSSYNSPLHF.

Worth noting for this clone: At one of its ends the junction is not consistent with the germline gene, which may arise from a read error. This rearrangement joins TRBV7-7 to TRBJ1-4; D remains unclear. The CDR3 totals 13 residues. CDR1 is SSHAT and CDR2 is FNYEAQ in the germline V gene (reference sequence). CDR3 sequence: CASSPGPREKLFF. CDR3 sequence (DNA): TGTGCTAGCAGCCCCGGTCCCCGTGAAAAACTGTTTTTT. Using reference TRBV7-7 and TRBJ1-4 for the parts outside the CDR3, the full variable domain is GAGVSQSPRYKVTKRGQDVTLRCDPISSHATLYWYQQALGQGPEFLTYFNYEAQPDKSGLPSDRFSAERPEGSISTLTIQRTEQRDSAMYRCASSPGPREKLFFGSGTQLSVL.

Details on this clone: This same CDR3 is encoded by further DNA sequences in the sample. The chain links TRBV6-6 to TRBJ2-7; 8 positions match TRBD1. Germline lookup yields CDR1 MNHNY and CDR2 SVGAGI (reference sequence). V gave up 2 bases and J gave up 2 bases; unmatched junction bases: 2. This CDR3 region has 14 residues. This CDR3 is CASSYGTGAYEQYF. In DNA form, the CDR3 reads TGTGCCAGCAGTTACGGGACAGGAGCCTACGAGCAGTACTTC.

The V call is TRBV19, the J call TRBJ1-6; D is unclear. Between the trimmed V and J ends, which lost 5 bases and 7 bases, there was a span of 15 bases. Germline V gene data show CDR1 as LNHDA and CDR2 as SQIVND (reference sequence). The CDR3 sequence is 15 residues long. CDR3 sequence reads: CASSPSGLVNSPLHF. The CDR3 bases are TGTGCCAGTAGTCCCTCCGGACTGGTAAATTCACCCCTCCACTTT.

The rearrangement joins TRBV29-1 to TRBJ1-6; D is possibly TRBD1 (6 bases). This CDR3 comprises 15 residues. Germline CDR1 and CDR2: SQVTM and ANQGSEA. V lost 6 bases and J 0 bases, leaving 12 bases between the germline ends. CDR3 residues: CSVLLDSSYNSPLHF. The CDR3 nucleotides are TGCAGCGTCTTGTTGGACAGCTCCTATAATTCACCCCTCCACTTT.

V usage is TRBV30 and J usage is TRBJ1-1, with D maybe TRBD1 (5 bases). Germline CDR1 is GTSNPN and CDR2 is SVGIG (reference sequence). V dropped 4 bases and J dropped 6 bases, with 12 bases sitting between them. The CDR3 consists of 12 residues. This CDR3 is CAWTQGNPEAFF. Here the CDR3 DNA reads TGTGCCTGGACCCAGGGAAACCCTGAAGCTTTCTTT.

This chain joins TRBV10-3 and TRBJ2-7; D possibly corresponds to TRBD1 (5 bases). CDR3 length: 14 residues. Looked up from germline, CDR1 is ENHRY and CDR2 is SYGVKD. V lost 3 bases to trimming and J lost 7 bases, with 16 bases between them. The CDR3 loop is CAISDSGAGKEQYF. In DNA, the CDR3 is TGTGCCATCAGTGATTCAGGTGCAGGGAAGGAGCAGTACTTC.

The gene calls are TRBV18 and TRBJ2-1, with D perhaps matching TRBD1 (6 bases). Looked up from germline, CDR1 is KGHSH and CDR2 is LQKENI. The germline V and J ends were trimmed by 3 bases and 5 bases, with 11 bases remaining between them. The CDR3 spans 14 residues. CDR3 in amino acids: CASSPWDTHNEQFF. The CDR3 bases are TGTGCCAGCTCACCGTGGGACACCCACAATGAGCAGTTCTTC.

J is TRBJ2-7 and V is TRBV11-2, with D perhaps TRBD2 (6 bases). The CDR3 consists of 14 residues. Germline loops: CDR1 SGHAT, CDR2 FQNNGV. V lost 3 bases and J 8 bases, leaving 17 bases between the germline ends. This chain's CDR3 is CASSFVLAFSQQYF. In DNA, the CDR3 is TGTGCCAGCAGCTTCGTCCTAGCGTTCTCCCAGCAGTACTTC.

The chain has TRBV7-9 and TRBJ1-2, with TRBD1 matching over 7 bases. V was clipped by 4 bases and J by 9 bases; unmatched bases: 5. Germline V gene lookup returns CDR1 SEHNR and CDR2 FQNEAQ (reference sequence). This CDR3 spans 12 amino acids. In DNA form, the CDR3 reads TGTGCCAGCAGCTCACAGGGGATTAGCTACACCTTC. As protein: CASSSQGISYTF. The whole variable domain, remainder taken from reference TRBV7-9 and TRBJ1-2, is DTGVSQNPRHKITKRGQNVTFRCDPISEHNRLYWYRQTLGQGPEFLTYFQNEAQLEKSRLLSDRFSAERPKGSFSTLEIQRTEQGDSAMYLCASSSQGISYTFGSGTRLTVV.